The rows below give T cell receptor beta chains drawn from one sample of a study of identical twins. TCRdb processed the 5' RACE reads anew with MiXCR; each CDR3 protein has one entry. The sample has about 660,000 distinct CDR3 sequences, over 8.5% seen once. The data also belong to a second study, concerning yellow fever vaccine responses in identical twins.

Sequences were obtained from PBMCs. These receptors were collected from a woman between 18 and 29 years old in good health. Each CDR3 is given with its conserved first and last residue. The D gene is left open where the match is weak. For some rows the clone size is stated as once, few or many, or as a class when expanded; others skip it.

V gene	clone size	J gene	D gene	CDR3 protein	CDR3 DNA
TRBV7-2	few	TRBJ2-7	TRBD2	CASSLRPSGDSYEQYF	TGTGCCAGCAGCTTACGGCCTAGCGGGGACTCCTACGAGCAGTACTTC
TRBV5-1	many	TRBJ2-1	NA	CASSLDSGGANEQFF	TGCGCCAGCAGCTTGGATTCTGGGGGAGCGAATGAGCAGTTCTTC
TRBV20-1	NA	TRBJ2-5	NA	CSASRGWYQETQYF	TGCAGTGCTAGTCGGGGGTGGTACCAAGAGACCCAGTACTTC
TRBV6-5	few	TRBJ2-1	NA	CASSYSRTAYNEQFF	TGTGCCAGCAGTTACTCGAGGACCGCGTACAATGAGCAGTTCTTC
TRBV7-7	few	TRBJ2-5	NA	CASSLWSGTFETQYF	TGTGCTAGCAGCTTATGGTCCGGGACATTTGAGACCCAGTACTTC
TRBV6-2/TRBV6-3	NA	TRBJ2-3	TRBD2	CASSSPTSGGASDTQYF	TGTGCCAGCAGTTCCCCAACTAGCGGGGGGGCTTCAGATACGCAGTATTTT
TRBV5-1	many	TRBJ2-7	NA	CASSRTGNSYEQYF	TGCGCCAGCAGCCGAACAGGGAACTCCTACGAGCAGTACTTC
TRBV20-1	few	TRBJ2-1	TRBD2	CSAIGTSLKGEQFF	TGCAGTGCTATCGGGACTAGCTTGAAGGGTGAGCAGTTCTTC
TRBV4-3	few	TRBJ2-2	NA	CASSQDPIATGELFF	TGCGCCAGCAGCCAAGATCCTATAGCAACCGGGGAGCTGTTTTTT
TRBV29-1	few	TRBJ2-1	NA	CSVELQVGDEQFF	TGCAGCGTTGAACTCCAGGTTGGGGATGAGCAGTTCTTC
TRBV5-1	few	TRBJ1-6	NA	CASSPDPEVNYNSPLHF	TGCGCCAGCAGCCCTGATCCCGAGGTGAACTATAATTCACCCCTCCACTTT
TRBV15	NA	TRBJ2-2	NA	CATSRWGVGELFF	TGTGCCACCAGCAGATGGGGGGTTGGGGAGCTGTTTTTT
TRBV6-1	few	TRBJ2-7	TRBD1	CASRPPGQGFNEQYF	TGTGCCAGCAGACCGCCGGGACAGGGGTTCAACGAGCAGTACTTC
TRBV10-3	few	TRBJ2-7	TRBD2	CAIREGLLSREQYF	TGTGCCATCCGGGAGGGACTACTCTCTCGCGAGCAGTACTTC
TRBV7-2	NA	TRBJ2-7	TRBD1	CASSLGDRGWSSYEQYF	TGTGCCAGCAGTCTGGGGGACAGGGGCTGGAGCTCCTACGAGCAGTACTTC
TRBV7-2	few	TRBJ2-2	NA	CASSLADSFRWELFF	TGTGCCAGCAGCTTAGCAGACAGTTTTAGGTGGGAGCTGTTTTTT
TRBV4-3	NA	TRBJ2-1	NA	CASSQSRTNEQFF	TGCGCCAGCAGCCAATCTAGAACCAATGAGCAGTTCTTC
TRBV29-1	few	TRBJ2-7	NA	CSVEGDGFEQYF	TGCAGCGTTGAGGGGGATGGGTTCGAGCAGTACTTC
TRBV28	NA	TRBJ2-7	NA	CASSFHLGQVDSYEQYF	TGTGCCAGCAGTTTTCACCTAGGGCAGGTTGATTCCTACGAGCAGTACTTC
TRBV3-1	many	TRBJ2-7	NA	CASSPTAGAGYEQYF	TGTGCCAGCAGCCCGACGGCAGGGGCCGGCTACGAGCAGTACTTC
TRBV3-1	many	TRBJ2-1	TRBD2	CASSQDWLAGAYEQFF	TGTGCCAGCAGCCAAGATTGGTTAGCGGGAGCTTATGAGCAGTTCTTC
TRBV6-1	NA	TRBJ2-1	NA	CASSEEVDYNEQFF	TGTGCCAGCAGTGAAGAGGTAGACTACAATGAGCAGTTCTTC
TRBV14	many	TRBJ2-3	NA	CASSQVWDTQYF	TGTGCCAGCAGCCAAGTCTGGGATACGCAGTATTTT
TRBV15	NA	TRBJ2-1	NA	CATSSSSYNEQFF	TGTGCCACCTCGTCCAGCTCCTACAATGAGCAGTTCTTC
TRBV5-1	NA	TRBJ2-3	TRBD2	CASSSLAGGMSTDTQYF	TGCGCCAGCAGCTCCCTAGCGGGAGGGATGAGCACAGATACGCAGTATTTT
TRBV4-2	many	TRBJ2-1	NA	CASSQGKFEQFF	TGTGCCAGCAGCCAAGGGAAATTTGAGCAGTTCTTC
TRBV30	few	TRBJ2-3	NA	CAWSRDLRDTQYF	TGTGCCTGGAGTAGGGATCTAAGGGATACGCAGTATTTT
TRBV19	NA	TRBJ2-5	NA	CASSISGAEGTQYF	TGTGCCAGTAGTATTTCCGGGGCCGAGGGGACCCAGTACTTC
TRBV10-3	few	TRBJ2-2	NA	CAIAPTTNTGELFF	TGTGCCATTGCGCCGACTACGAACACCGGGGAGCTGTTTTTT
TRBV7-9	NA	TRBJ2-3	TRBD2	CASSLAASGGTDTQYF	TGTGCCAGCAGCTTAGCGGCTAGCGGGGGCACAGATACGCAGTATTTT
TRBV20-1	NA	TRBJ2-1	NA	CSARDHRYEQFF	TGCAGTGCTAGAGATCATCGGTATGAGCAGTTCTTC
TRBV20-1	NA	TRBJ2-3	TRBD2	CCASRASGFTDTQYF	TGCTGTGCTAGTCGGGCTAGCGGGTTCACAGATACGCAGTATTTT
TRBV7-2	few	TRBJ2-3	NA	CASSLEAQSFTDTQYF	TGTGCCAGCAGCTTAGAGGCACAGTCTTTCACAGATACGCAGTATTTT
TRBV14	few	TRBJ1-4	NA	CASSQDLRGGEKLFF	TGTGCCAGCAGCCAAGATTTGCGGGGAGGTGAAAAACTGTTTTTT
TRBV5-4	NA	TRBJ2-3	NA	CASSPTPGRLDTQYF	TGTGCCAGCAGCCCCACACCAGGTAGACTTGATACGCAGTATTTT
TRBV6-2/TRBV6-3	few	TRBJ2-2	NA	CASSYFQTGPGELFF	TGTGCCAGCAGTTACTTCCAGACAGGCCCCGGGGAGCTGTTTTTT
TRBV12-3/TRBV12-4	many	TRBJ2-3	NA	CASRLGRPSTDTQYF	TGTGCCAGCAGACTCGGGCGTCCTAGCACAGATACGCAGTATTTT
TRBV5-4	NA	TRBJ2-5	TRBD1	CASSIKTGIQETQYF	TGTGCCAGCAGCATTAAGACAGGGATCCAAGAGACCCAGTACTTC
TRBV3-1	NA	TRBJ2-7	TRBD1	CASSQGLGQGEYEQYF	TGTGCCAGCAGCCAAGGGTTGGGACAGGGAGAGTACGAGCAGTACTTC
TRBV12-3/TRBV12-4	NA	TRBJ2-2	NA	CASSPQGVVGELFF	TGTGCCAGCAGTCCGCAGGGTGTTGTCGGGGAGCTGTTTTTT
TRBV2	many	TRBJ2-7	NA	CASSDVGSLGQYF	TGTGCCAGCAGTGACGTGGGCTCCCTCGGGCAGTACTTC
TRBV29-1	NA	TRBJ2-1	NA	CSVWGEGYEQFF	TGCAGCGTTTGGGGTGAGGGGTATGAGCAGTTCTTC
TRBV29-1	NA	TRBJ2-5	TRBD2	CSVWTSGQETQYF	TGCAGCGTCTGGACTAGCGGACAAGAGACCCAGTACTTC
TRBV12-3/TRBV12-4	few	TRBJ2-7	NA	CASSFKAFGMYF	TGTGCCAGCAGTTTTAAGGCCTTCGGGATGTACTTC
TRBV29-1	few	TRBJ2-1	TRBD1	CSATGGFNEQFF	TGCAGCGCCACAGGGGGATTCAATGAGCAGTTCTTC
TRBV12-3/TRBV12-4	many	TRBJ2-7	TRBD1	CASRAGGRYEQYF	TGTGCCAGCCGGGCAGGGGGACGGTACGAGCAGTACTTC
TRBV7-2	few	TRBJ2-1	TRBD2	CASRSAGTSGGYNEQFF	TGTGCCAGCAGGAGTGCCGGGACTAGCGGGGGGTACAATGAGCAGTTCTTC
TRBV12-3/TRBV12-4	many	TRBJ1-1	NA	CASSLESVNTEAFF	TGTGCCAGCAGTTTAGAATCGGTGAACACTGAAGCTTTCTTT
TRBV4-3	many	TRBJ2-7	TRBD2	CASSQDPGLAGNEQYF	TGCGCCAGCAGCCAAGACCCCGGACTAGCGGGTAACGAGCAGTACTTC
TRBV3-1	many	TRBJ2-1	NA	CASSQIGGTNEQFF	TGTGCCAGCAGCCAAATCGGTGGAACTAATGAGCAGTTCTTC
TRBV28	few	TRBJ2-2	NA	CASRSPGYGELFF	TGTGCCAGCAGGTCACCGGGTTACGGGGAGCTGTTTTTT
TRBV15	few	TRBJ2-1	TRBD2	CATSKSSGGSYNEQFF	TGTGCCACCAGCAAGTCATCGGGAGGCTCCTACAATGAGCAGTTCTTC
TRBV12-3/TRBV12-4	few	TRBJ2-7	NA	CASSSYRVSYEQYF	TGTGCCAGCAGTTCCTACAGGGTTTCCTACGAGCAGTACTTC
TRBV3-1	NA	TRBJ2-1	NA	CASKTGNEQFF	TGTGCCAGCAAAACAGGGAATGAGCAGTTCTTC
TRBV5-1	many	TRBJ2-7	NA	CASSLALGSSGSYEQYF	TGCGCCAGCAGCTTGGCCCTAGGGAGTTCTGGGTCCTACGAGCAGTACTTC